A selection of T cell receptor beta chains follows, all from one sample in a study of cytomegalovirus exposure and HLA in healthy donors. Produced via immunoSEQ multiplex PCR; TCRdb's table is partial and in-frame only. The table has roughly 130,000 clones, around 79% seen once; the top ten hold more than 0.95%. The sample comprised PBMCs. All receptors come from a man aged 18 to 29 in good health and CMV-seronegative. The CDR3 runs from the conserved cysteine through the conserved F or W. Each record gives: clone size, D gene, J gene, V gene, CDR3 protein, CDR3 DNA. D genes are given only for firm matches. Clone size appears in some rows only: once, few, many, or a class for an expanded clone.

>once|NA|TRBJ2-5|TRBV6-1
CASSEAFRTQYF
TGTGCCAGCAGTGAAGCGTTTAGGACCCAGTACTTC
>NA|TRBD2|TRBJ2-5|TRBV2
CASSEALSSGGGLKTQYF
TGTGCCAGCAGTGAAGCTCTATCTAGCGGGGGCGGCCTAAAGACCCAGTACTTC
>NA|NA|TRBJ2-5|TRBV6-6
CASSSFAGANQETQYF
TGTGCCAGCAGTTCCTTCGCGGGGGCCAACCAAGAGACCCAGTACTTC
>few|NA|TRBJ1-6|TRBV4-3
CASSQYSSYNSPLHF
TGCGCCAGCAGCCAATATAGCTCCTATAATTCACCCCTCCACTTT
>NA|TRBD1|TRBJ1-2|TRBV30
CAWSRDSYGYTF
TGTGCCTGGAGCCGGGACAGCTATGGCTACACCTTC
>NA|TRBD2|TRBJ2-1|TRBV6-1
CASSSLSGGYNEQFF
TGTGCCAGCAGTTCCCTTAGCGGGGGCTACAATGAGCAGTTCTTC
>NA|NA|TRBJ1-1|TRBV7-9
CASSLEGGTEAFF
TGTGCCAGCAGCTTGGAGGGAGGCACTGAAGCTTTCTTT
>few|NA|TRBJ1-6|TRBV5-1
CASSLAGDSPLHF
TGCGCCAGCAGCTTGGCGGGGGATTCACCCCTCCACTTT
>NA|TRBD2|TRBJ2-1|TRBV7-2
CASSLIGGGARNEQFF
TGTGCCAGCAGCTTAATCGGCGGGGGGGCCCGCAATGAGCAGTTCTTC
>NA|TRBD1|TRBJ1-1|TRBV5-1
CASSLESARDSAFF
TGCGCCAGCAGCTTGGAGTCCGCTCGGGACAGTGCTTTCTTT
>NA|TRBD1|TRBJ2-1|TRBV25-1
CASSARDRGYPIKDEQFF
TGTGCCAGCAGTGCGCGGGACAGGGGATATCCAATTAAGGATGAGCAGTTCTTC